The 15 T cell receptor beta chains reported below all come from one sample, sequenced in a study of blood T cell repertoires in COVID-19. The data were produced by immunoSEQ multiplex PCR, yet TCRdb's version contains in-frame clones alone and is incomplete. The profile covers around 170,000 clones, with approximately 88% appearing a single time and roughly 2.8% taken by the ten largest. The sample comprised peripheral blood. These receptors originate from a woman aged 60-75 years with acute or convalescent COVID-19.

The V gene is TRBV5-4, the J gene TRBJ2-1, with 10 positions matching TRBD2. CDR3 length: 15 residues. The V gene's germline CDR1 is SGHNT and CDR2 YYREEE (reference sequence). With 0 bases clipped from V and 10 bases from J, the junction kept 7 bases outside the gene matches. This CDR3 is CASSLASGGPVEQFF. The CDR3 region has the DNA TGTGCCAGCAGCTTGGCTAGCGGGGGACCGGTAGAGCAGTTCTTC.

The CDR3 here is CASSEGAGTGNTIYF. In DNA form, the CDR3 reads TGTGCCAGCAGTGAAGGTGCGGGGACTGGAAACACCATATATTTT. The rearrangement links TRBV6-1 to TRBJ1-3; D is unresolved. CDR3 length equals 15 residues. Germline CDR1 reads MNHNS; CDR2 reads SASEGT. V gave up 1 base and J gave up 2 bases, with 9 bases separating them.

This chain uses TRBV5-6 with TRBJ1-4; D unclear. The CDR3 is 11 residues long. Trimming stripped 0 bases from V and 10 bases from J, with 4 bases between. Germline CDR1 and CDR2: SGHDT and YYEEEE. The CDR3 bases are TGTGCCAGCAGCTTGGGCGGAAAACTGTTTTTT. The encoded protein is CASSLGGKLFF.

The V call is TRBV6-6, the J call TRBJ2-3; 11 bases fit TRBD2. The CDR3 has 17 residues. Per the germline V gene, CDR1 is MNHNY and CDR2 is SVGAGI (reference sequence). With 5 bases clipped from V and 2 bases from J, the junction kept 9 bases outside the gene matches. As DNA, the CDR3 is TGTGCCAGCAGTCCTCCGGGACTAGCGGTCTTCACAGATACGCAGTATTTT. Protein sequence: CASSPPGLAVFTDTQYF.

The chain joins TRBV18 to TRBJ1-3, with D hard to call. The CDR3 is made up of 13 amino acids. V gave up 8 bases and J gave up 1 base, with 9 bases separating them. Per the germline V gene, CDR1 is KGHSH and CDR2 is LQKENI. The CDR3 DNA follows: TGTGCCAGCGTGCCGGTTTCTGGAAACACCATATATTTT. Residues: CASVPVSGNTIYF. Drawing the rest from reference TRBV18 and TRBJ1-3, the complete variable domain is NAGVMQNPRHLVRRRGQEARLRCSPMKGHSHVYWYRQLPEEGLKFMVYLQKENIIDESGMPKERFSAEFPKEGPSILRIQQVVRGDSAAYFCASVPVSGNTIYFGEGSWLTVV.

CDR3 amino acids: CASSIGTGISDTQYF. For the CDR3, the DNA is TGTGCCAGCAGCATCGGGACAGGGATCTCAGATACGCAGTATTTT. This chain uses TRBV5-8 with TRBJ2-3; 9 bases align to TRBD1. This CDR3 contains 15 residues. V shed 4 bases, J shed 4 bases, and the junction held 7 bases outside the gene matches. CDR1 and CDR2 from the germline V gene are SGHTS and YDEGEE.

In nucleotides, the CDR3 is TGTGCCAGCAGCTTCCCGGGACTAGCGGGGGGCACCGGGGAGCTGTTTTTT. Protein sequence: CASSFPGLAGGTGELFF. V usage is TRBV7-2 and J usage is TRBJ2-2; TRBD2 matches at 15 bases. The CDR3 consists of 17 residues. With 3 bases clipped from V and 4 bases from J, the junction kept 3 bases outside the gene matches. The germline V gene has CDR1 SGHTA and CDR2 FQGNSA. Complete variable domain (other parts from reference TRBV7-2 and TRBJ2-2): GAGVSQSPSNKVTEKGKDVELRCDPISGHTALYWYRQSLGQGLEFLIYFQGNSAPDKSGLPSDRFSAERTGGSVSTLTIQRTQQEDSAVYLCASSFPGLAGGTGELFFGEGSRLTVL.

This sequence joins TRBV11-2 and TRBJ2-5; 10 bases align to TRBD2. V was pared by 2 bases and J by 2 bases, with 2 bases of the junction left unmatched. CDR3 size: 15 residues. Germline CDR1 and CDR2: SGHAT and FQNNGV. CDR3 in DNA: TGTGCCAGCAGCTTAAGCGGGGGGGTTCAAGAGACCCAGTACTTC. It yields the protein CASSLSGGVQETQYF.

This clone was seen just once. This chain joins TRBV18 and TRBJ1-6; D not resolved. Trimming shortened V by 4 bases and J by 7 bases, and 11 bases separated the two germline ends. The CDR3 consists of 14 residues. Germline CDR1 KGHSH, CDR2 LQKENI. CDR3 protein: CASSRREGNSPLHF. In nucleotides, the CDR3 is TGTGCCAGCTCACGGAGGGAGGGAAATTCACCCCTCCACTTT.

This clone has only a few counts. This chain joins TRBV7-3 and TRBJ1-2, with D perhaps TRBD1 (5 bases). CDR1 and CDR2 from the germline V gene are SGHTA and FQGTGA. The CDR3 extends over 15 amino acids. V gave up 5 bases and J gave up 8 bases, with 21 bases separating them. CDR3 sequence: CASSPLGGETEGYTF. DNA of the CDR3: TGTGCCAGCAGCCCCCTAGGAGGGGAGACGGAAGGCTACACCTTC.

This clone occurred many times. This chain links TRBV19 with TRBJ1-2; maybe TRBD1 (6 bases). The V gene's germline CDR1 is LNHDA and CDR2 SQIVND (reference sequence). CDR3 length equals 18 residues. Trimming took off 1 base at V and 4 bases at J, with 22 bases between the two ends. The CDR3 nucleotides read TGTGCCAGTAGTATAGGTCGTCTCGGCACAGGGCAGCTCTATGGCTACACCTTC. Translating gives CASSIGRLGTGQLYGYTF.

This chain uses TRBV19 with TRBJ2-7, with D perhaps matching TRBD1 (6 bases). The ends were cut back, 9 bases at V and 2 bases at J, with 17 bases in the middle. Germline-derived CDR1 and CDR2 are LNHDA and SQIVND (reference sequence). The CDR3 consists of 14 residues. The CDR3 region is CASASGHGAYEQYF. The CDR3 nucleotides are TGTGCCAGCGCCTCGGGACACGGAGCCTACGAGCAGTACTTC.

This clone is a singleton in its sample. The J gene is TRBJ2-7, the V gene TRBV4-1; no clear D. Trimming cost V 2 bases and J 1 base, with 9 bases left between them. From germline, CDR1 is MGHRA and CDR2 YSYEKL. The CDR3 has 14 residues. This CDR3 reads CASSQNPSSYEQYF. CDR3 in DNA: TGCGCCAGCAGCCAAAACCCTAGTTCCTACGAGCAGTACTTC.

This sequence joins TRBV6-5 and TRBJ2-2; a possible D gene is TRBD1 (6 bases). The CDR3 loop spans 15 amino acids. V was pared by 6 bases and J by 4 bases, with 15 bases between. The germline CDR1 and CDR2 sequences are MNHEY and SVGAGI. CDR3 bases: TGTGCCAGCAGCCCGTCCCACAGGGCCACCGGGGAGCTGTTTTTT. This codes for CASSPSHRATGELFF.

The V and J genes are TRBV21-1 and TRBJ2-2; TRBD2 was called by the table and not checked on the DNA. TRBV21-1 is a documented pseudogene. CDR3 length: 17 amino acids. CDR3 sequence reads: CASSAGLAGGQSGELFF. For the CDR3, the DNA is TGTGCCAGCAGCGCGGGACTAGCGGGGGGCCAGAGCGGGGAGCTGTTTTTT.